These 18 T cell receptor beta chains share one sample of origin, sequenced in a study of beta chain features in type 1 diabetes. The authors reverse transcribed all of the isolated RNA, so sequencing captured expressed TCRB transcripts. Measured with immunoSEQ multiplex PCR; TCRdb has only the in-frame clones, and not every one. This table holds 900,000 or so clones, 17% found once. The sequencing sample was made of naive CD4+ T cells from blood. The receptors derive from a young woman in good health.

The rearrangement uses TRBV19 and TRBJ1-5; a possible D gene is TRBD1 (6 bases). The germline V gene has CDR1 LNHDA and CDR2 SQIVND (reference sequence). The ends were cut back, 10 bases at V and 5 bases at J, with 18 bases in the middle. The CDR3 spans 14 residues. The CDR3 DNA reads TGTGCCACCAAACGCCGGACAGATGATCAGCCCCAGCATTTT. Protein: CATKRRTDDQPQHF. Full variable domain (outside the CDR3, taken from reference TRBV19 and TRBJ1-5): DGGITQSPKYLFRKEGQNVTLSCEQNLNHDAMYWYRQDPGQGLRLIYYSQIVNDFQKGDIAEGYSVSREKKESFPLTVTSAQKNPTAFYLCATKRRTDDQPQHFGDGTRLSIL.

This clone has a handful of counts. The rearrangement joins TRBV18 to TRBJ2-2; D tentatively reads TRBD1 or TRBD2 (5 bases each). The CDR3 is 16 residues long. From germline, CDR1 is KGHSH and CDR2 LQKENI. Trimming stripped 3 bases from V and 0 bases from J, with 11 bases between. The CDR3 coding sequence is TGTGCCAGCTCACCTCGGGACCTAACGAACACCGGGGAGCTGTTTTTT. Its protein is CASSPRDLTNTGELFF.

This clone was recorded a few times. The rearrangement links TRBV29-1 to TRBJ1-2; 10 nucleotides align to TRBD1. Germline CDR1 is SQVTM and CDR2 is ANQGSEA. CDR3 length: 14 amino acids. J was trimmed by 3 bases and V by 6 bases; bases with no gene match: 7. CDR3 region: CSVGTGVGYYGYTF. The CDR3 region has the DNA TGCAGCGTCGGGACAGGGGTCGGTTACTATGGCTACACCTTC.

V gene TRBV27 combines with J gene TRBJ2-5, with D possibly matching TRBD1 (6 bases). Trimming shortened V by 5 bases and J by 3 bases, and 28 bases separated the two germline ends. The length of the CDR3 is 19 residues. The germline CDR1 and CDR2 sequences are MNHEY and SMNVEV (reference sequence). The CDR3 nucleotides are TGTGCCAGCAGTAGAAAGGGGCAGGGGACCAACCGACACGAAGAGACCCAGTACTTC. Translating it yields CASSRKGQGTNRHEETQYF.

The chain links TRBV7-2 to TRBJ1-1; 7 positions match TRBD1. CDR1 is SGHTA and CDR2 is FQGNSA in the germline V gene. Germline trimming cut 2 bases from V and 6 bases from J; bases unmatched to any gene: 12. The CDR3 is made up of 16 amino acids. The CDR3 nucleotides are TGTGCCAGCAGCTTACACGCCTCCGGGACAGCCGCTGAAGCTTTCTTT. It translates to CASSLHASGTAAEAFF. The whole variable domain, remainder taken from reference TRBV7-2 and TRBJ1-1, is GAGVSQSPSNKVTEKGKDVELRCDPISGHTALYWYRQSLGQGLEFLIYFQGNSAPDKSGLPSDRFSAERTGGSVSTLTIQRTQQEDSAVYLCASSLHASGTAAEAFFGQGTRLTVV.

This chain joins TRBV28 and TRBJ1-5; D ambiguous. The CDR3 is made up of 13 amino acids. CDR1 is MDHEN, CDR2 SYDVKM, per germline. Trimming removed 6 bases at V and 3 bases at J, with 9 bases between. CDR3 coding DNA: TGTGCCAGCAGGGTATCCAACAATCAGCCCCAGCATTTT. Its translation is CASRVSNNQPQHF. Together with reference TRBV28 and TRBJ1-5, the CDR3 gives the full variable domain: DVKVTQSSRYLVKRTGEKVFLECVQDMDHENMFWYRQDPGLGLRLIYFSYDVKMKEKGDIPEGYSVSREKKERFSLILESASTNQTSMYLCASRVSNNQPQHFGDGTRLSIL.

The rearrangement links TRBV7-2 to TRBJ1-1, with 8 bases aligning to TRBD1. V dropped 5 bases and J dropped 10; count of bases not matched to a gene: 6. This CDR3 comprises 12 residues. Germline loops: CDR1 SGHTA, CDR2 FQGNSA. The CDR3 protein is CASSPGQGAAFF. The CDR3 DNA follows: TGTGCCAGCAGCCCAGGACAGGGTGCAGCTTTCTTT.

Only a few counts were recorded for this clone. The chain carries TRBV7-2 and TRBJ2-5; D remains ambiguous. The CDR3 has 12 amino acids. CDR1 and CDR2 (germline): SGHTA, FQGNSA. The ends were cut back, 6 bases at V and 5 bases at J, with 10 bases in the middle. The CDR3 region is CASRQITETQYF. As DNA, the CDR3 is TGTGCCAGCAGACAAATCACGGAGACCCAGTACTTC.

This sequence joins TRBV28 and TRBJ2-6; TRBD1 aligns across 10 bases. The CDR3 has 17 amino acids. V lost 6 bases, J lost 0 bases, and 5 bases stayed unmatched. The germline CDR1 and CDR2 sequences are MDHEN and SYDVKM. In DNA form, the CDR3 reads TGTGCCAGCAGCCCCGGACAGGGGGTCTCTGGGGCCAACGTCCTGACTTTC. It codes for CASSPGQGVSGANVLTF.

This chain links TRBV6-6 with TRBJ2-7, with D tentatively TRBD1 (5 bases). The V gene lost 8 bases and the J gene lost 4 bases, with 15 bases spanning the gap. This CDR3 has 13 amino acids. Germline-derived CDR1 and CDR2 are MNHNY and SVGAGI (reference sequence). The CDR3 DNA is TGTGCCAGCTCCAGGGTAGGGCAATACGAGCAGTACTTC. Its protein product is CASSRVGQYEQYF.

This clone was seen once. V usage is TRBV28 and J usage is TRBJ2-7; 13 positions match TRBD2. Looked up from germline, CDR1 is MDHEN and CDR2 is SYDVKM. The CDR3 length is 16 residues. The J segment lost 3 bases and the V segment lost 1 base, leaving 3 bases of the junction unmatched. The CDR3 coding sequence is TGTGCCAGCAGTTTATTGGGACTAGCGGGACTCTACGAGCAGTACTTC. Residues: CASSLLGLAGLYEQYF.

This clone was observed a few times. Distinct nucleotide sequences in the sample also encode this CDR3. The CDR3 loop is CASSPSSQETQYF. The CDR3, as DNA: TGTGCCAGCTCACCGAGTAGCCAAGAGACCCAGTACTTC. The genes are TRBV18 and TRBJ2-5; no definite D call. Per the germline V gene, CDR1 is KGHSH and CDR2 is LQKENI. The V end was cut by 3 bases, the J end by 1 base, with 6 bases between. The length of the CDR3 is 13 residues.

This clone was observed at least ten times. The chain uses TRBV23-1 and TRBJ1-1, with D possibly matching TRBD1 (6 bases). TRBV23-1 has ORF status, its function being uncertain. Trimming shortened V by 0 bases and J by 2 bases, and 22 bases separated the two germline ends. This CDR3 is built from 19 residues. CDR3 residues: CASSQSRSPREDRNTEAFF. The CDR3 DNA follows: TGCGCCAGCAGTCAATCGAGGTCTCCTAGGGAGGACAGAAACACTGAAGCTTTCTTT.

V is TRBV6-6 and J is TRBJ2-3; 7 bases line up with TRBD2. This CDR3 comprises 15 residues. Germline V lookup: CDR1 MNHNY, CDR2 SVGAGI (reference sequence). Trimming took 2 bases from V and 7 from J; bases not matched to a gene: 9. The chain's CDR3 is CASSYGGRARNTQYF. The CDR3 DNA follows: TGTGCCAGCAGTTACGGTGGGAGGGCCCGGAATACGCAGTATTTT.

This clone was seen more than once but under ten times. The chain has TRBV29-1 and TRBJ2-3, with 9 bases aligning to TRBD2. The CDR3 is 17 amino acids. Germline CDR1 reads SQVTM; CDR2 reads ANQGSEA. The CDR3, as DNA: TGCAGTGTGGTACTCTTGCCGGGACTAGCTCGCACAGATACGCAGTATTTT. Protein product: CSVVLLPGLARTDTQYF.

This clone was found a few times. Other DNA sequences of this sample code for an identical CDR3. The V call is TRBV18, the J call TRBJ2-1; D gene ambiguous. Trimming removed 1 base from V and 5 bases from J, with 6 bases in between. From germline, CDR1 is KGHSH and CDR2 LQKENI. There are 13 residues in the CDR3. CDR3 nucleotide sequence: TGTGCCAGCTCACCACACCCAGACAATGAGCAGTTCTTC. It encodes CASSPHPDNEQFF.

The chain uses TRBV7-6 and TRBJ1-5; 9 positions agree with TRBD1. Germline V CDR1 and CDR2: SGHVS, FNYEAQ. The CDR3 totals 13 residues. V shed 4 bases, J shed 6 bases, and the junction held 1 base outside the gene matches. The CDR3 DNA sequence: TGTGCCAGCAGCTCGGACAGGGGTCAGCCCCAGCATTTT. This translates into CASSSDRGQPQHF. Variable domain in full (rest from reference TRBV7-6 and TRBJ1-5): GAGVSQSPRYKVTKRGQDVALRCDPISGHVSLYWYRQALGQGPEFLTYFNYEAQQDKSGLPNDRFSAERPEGSISTLTIQRTEQRDSAMYRCASSSDRGQPQHFGDGTRLSIL.

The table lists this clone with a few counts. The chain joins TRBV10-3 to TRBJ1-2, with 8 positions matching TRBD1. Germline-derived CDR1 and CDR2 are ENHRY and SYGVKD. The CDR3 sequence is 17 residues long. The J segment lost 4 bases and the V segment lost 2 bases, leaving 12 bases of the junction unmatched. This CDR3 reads CAISEGDQGARGYGYTF. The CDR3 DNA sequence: TGTGCCATCAGTGAGGGGGATCAGGGGGCGAGAGGCTATGGCTACACCTTC.